One T cell receptor beta chain is described in this entry. Cohorts were determined from participant-reported clinical history. The sample comes from a study of blood T cell repertoires in COVID-19. The CDR3 is 14 residues long. Germline CDR1 is SGHRS and CDR2 is YFSETQ. V was pared by 0 bases and J by 4 bases, with 10 bases between. Some clones are missing from TCRdb's copy, which holds only in-frame ones; the method was immunoSEQ multiplex PCR. The table records about 200,000 clones, 85% of them present only once. The rearrangement uses TRBV5-1 and TRBJ2-5; tentative D call: TRBD1 (6 bases). This clonotype originated in a man aged 40-50 years who had recovered from COVID-19. The sequencing input was PBMCs or T cells enriched from blood (not recorded which). The CDR3 DNA sequence: TGCGCCAGCAGCTTGGCTGGGGGCAGAGAGACCCAGTACTTC. Its protein is CASSLAGGRETQYF.